This T cell receptor (beta chain) appears in the sequencing data of a study of blood T cells in healthy people across ages. This clonotype appeared a few times. Its cognate antigen is unknown. There are 14 residues in the CDR3. CDR1 is SGHTA and CDR2 is FQGTGA in the germline V gene. Germline trimming cut 5 bases from V and 5 bases from J; bases unmatched to any gene: 8. Study results and caveats: Those diversity estimates obtained from one million T cells were thought to be underestimates.

A second about 6 to 12 cycle PCR used barcoded and J-beta primers. TCRdb analysed the 5' RACE reads with MiXCR anew, one entry per CDR3 protein. The data show about 800,000 distinct CDR3 sequences, 20% to 30% seen once. These same data were also listed under a study on T cells of mothers and their children. That report adds: Sequencing got over 8 million TCR beta CDR3 reads from each mother and several million from each child. It was found that thymic selection shapes TCR recombination output similarly in related and unrelated pairs.

The chain employs TRBV7-3 and TRBJ2-5; TRBD1 aligns across 7 bases. The sequencing sample was made of blood. This TCR derives from a boy between 10 and 17 years old in good health. The CDR3 region is CASSVNRGSETQYF. CDR3 bases: TGTGCCAGCAGCGTCAACAGGGGATCCGAGACCCAGTACTTC.